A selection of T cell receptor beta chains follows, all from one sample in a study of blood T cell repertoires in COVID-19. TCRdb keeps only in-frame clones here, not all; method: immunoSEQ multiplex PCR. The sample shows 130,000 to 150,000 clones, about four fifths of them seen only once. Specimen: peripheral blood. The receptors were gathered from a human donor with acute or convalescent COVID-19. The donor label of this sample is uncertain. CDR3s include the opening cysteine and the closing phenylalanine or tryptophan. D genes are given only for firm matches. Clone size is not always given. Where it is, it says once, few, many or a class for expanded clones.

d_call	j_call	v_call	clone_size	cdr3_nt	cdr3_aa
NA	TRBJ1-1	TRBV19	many	TGTGCCAGTAGTAAACAGAATCCGAACACTGAAGCTTTCTTT	CASSKQNPNTEAFF
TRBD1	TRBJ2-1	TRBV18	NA	TGTGCCAGCTCACCACCTAACAGGGGGACCTACAATGAGCAGTTCTTC	CASSPPNRGTYNEQFF
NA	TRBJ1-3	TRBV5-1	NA	TGCGCCAGCAGTCTACCCGGGACACCTGGAAACACCATATATTTT	CASSLPGTPGNTIYF
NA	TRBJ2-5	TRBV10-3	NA	TGTGCCACCGGAACCCCAACGGGGGTCCCAGAGACCCAGTACTTC	CATGTPTGVPETQYF
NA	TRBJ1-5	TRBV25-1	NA	TGTGCCAGCAGGGGACTACCAAATCAGCCCCAGCATTTT	CASRGLPNQPQHF
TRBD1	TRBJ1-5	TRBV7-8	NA	TGTGCCAGCAGCCCGATGACAGGGGCTCAGCCCCAGCATTTT	CASSPMTGAQPQHF
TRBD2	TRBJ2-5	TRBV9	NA	TGTGCCAGCAGTGGGGGAGGGGAGACCCAGTACTTC	CASSGGGETQYF
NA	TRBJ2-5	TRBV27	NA	TGTGCCAGCAGTTTATCGACTGCGGAGACCCAGTACTTC	CASSLSTAETQYF
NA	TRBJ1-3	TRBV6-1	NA	TGTGCCAGCAGTGAAGCGGCCCAGGCAGGGGAGGGGAACACCATATATTTT	CASSEAAQAGEGNTIYF
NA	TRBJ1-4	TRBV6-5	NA	TGTGCCAGCACCCCGGGAGGTCGGGGTAATGAAAAACTGTTTTTT	CASTPGGRGNEKLFF
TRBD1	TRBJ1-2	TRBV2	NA	TGTGCCAGCAGTCGGGGACAGGGCTATGGCTACACCTTC	CASSRGQGYGYTF
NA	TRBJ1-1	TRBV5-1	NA	TGCGCCAGCAGCCCTGGGGGGACTTCGAACACTGAAGCTTTCTTT	CASSPGGTSNTEAFF
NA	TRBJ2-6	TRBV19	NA	TGTGCCAGTAGTACAGGACATAACGGGGCCAACGTCCTGACTTTC	CASSTGHNGANVLTF
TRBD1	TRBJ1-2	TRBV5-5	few	TGTGCCAGCAGCTTGGTAGGACAGGGGGCTAACTATGGCTACACCTTC	CASSLVGQGANYGYTF
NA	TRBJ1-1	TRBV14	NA	TGTGCCAGCAGCAACCTCCTAGGTGGCCGGAACACTGAAGCTTTCTTT	CASSNLLGGRNTEAFF
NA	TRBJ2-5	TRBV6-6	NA	TGTGCCAGCAGTTACCCGAGGAGTCCCCAAGAGACCCAGTACTTC	CASSYPRSPQETQYF